One and the same sample provided the 11 T cell receptor beta chains below, sequenced in a study of T cells in localized non-small cell lung cancer. Generated by immunoSEQ multiplex PCR, the TCRdb table keeps only in-frame clones and is missing some. The data hold around 130,000 clones, with 70% to 90% observed a single time. Sequencing used peripheral blood, obtained before any cancer treatment. Every receptor here comes from a female donor older than 55 with stage I lung adenocarcinoma.

This rearrangement joins TRBV6-5 to TRBJ2-7; D gene uncertain. The CDR3 covers 15 residues. Deletions cut 2 bases from V and 3 bases from J, with 14 bases between. Germline values: CDR1 MNHEY, CDR2 SVGAGI. This chain's CDR3 is CASSYRGQPYYEQYF. The CDR3 DNA follows: TGTGCCAGCAGTTACCGCGGCCAGCCCTACTACGAGCAGTACTTC.

The rearrangement joins TRBV5-1 to TRBJ1-2; maybe TRBD1 (5 bases). The CDR3 runs 12 residues. CDR1 is SGHRS and CDR2 is YFSETQ in the germline V gene. The V end was cut by 4 bases, the J end by 14 bases, with 18 bases between. The CDR3 spells CASSEGIRGVTF. The CDR3 nucleotides read TGCGCCAGCAGCGAAGGGATTCGAGGGGTGACCTTC.

This chain links TRBV30 with TRBJ1-5, with D uncertain. This CDR3 is 15 amino acids long. Trimming left V 0 bases short and J 7 bases short, with 16 bases between. CDR1 is GTSNPN and CDR2 is SVGIG in the germline V gene (reference sequence). The CDR3: CAWSVPGERGQPQHF. Here the CDR3 DNA reads TGTGCCTGGAGTGTACCCGGGGAACGCGGCCAGCCCCAGCATTTT.

The chain joins TRBV5-1 to TRBJ2-1, with 7 bases identical to TRBD1. With 6 bases clipped from V and 5 bases from J, the junction kept 11 bases outside the gene matches. CDR1 and CDR2 (germline): SGHRS, YFSETQ. The CDR3 length is 15 residues. This CDR3 reads CASTREGAPNNEQFF. The CDR3 DNA follows: TGCGCCAGCACCCGAGAGGGGGCGCCGAACAATGAGCAGTTCTTC.

This clone was seen a single time. The V call is TRBV9, the J call TRBJ2-5; D is possibly TRBD1 (6 bases). Between the trimmed V and J ends, which lost 3 bases and 0 bases, there was a span of 9 bases. Germline-derived CDR1 and CDR2 are SGDLS and YYNGEE. The CDR3 contains 14 residues. The CDR3 loop is CASSDTGHQETQYF. The CDR3 region has the DNA TGTGCCAGCAGCGACACAGGGCACCAAGAGACCCAGTACTTC. The full variable domain, in which reference TRBV9 and TRBJ2-5 provide the parts outside the CDR3, is DSGVTQTPKHLITATGQRVTLRCSPRSGDLSVYWYQQSLDQGLQFLIQYYNGEERAKGNILERFSAQQFPDLHSELNLSSLELGDSALYFCASSDTGHQETQYFGPGTRLLVL.

This chain links TRBV28 with TRBJ1-2; weak D call: TRBD1 (6 bases). CDR1 is MDHEN, CDR2 SYDVKM, per germline. The V end lost 8 bases, the J end lost 7 bases, and 23 bases lay between the germline ends. The CDR3 is made up of 15 amino acids. The CDR3 nucleotides are TGTGCCAGCTGTTCTACCGGGGACATCCCGGCTGGCTACACCTTC. Residues: CASCSTGDIPAGYTF.

The chain's CDR3 is CAISERTGAGEKLFF. The CDR3 nucleotides read TGTGCCATCAGTGAGAGGACAGGGGCCGGTGAAAAACTGTTTTTT. J is TRBJ1-4 and V is TRBV10-3; 9 bases fit TRBD1. The CDR3 length is 15 residues. With V trimmed by 2 bases and J by 7 bases, 5 bases remained unmatched. In germline, CDR1 is ENHRY, CDR2 SYGVKD.

The rearrangement uses TRBV5-1 and TRBJ2-3, with 13 bases identical to TRBD2. Germline V gene data show CDR1 as SGHRS and CDR2 as YFSETQ. J lost 3 bases, V lost 4 bases, and 2 bases had no gene match. CDR3 size: 15 residues. CDR3 coding DNA: TGCGCCAGCAGCAGGACTAGCGGGAGTACAGATACGCAGTATTTT. Amino acid sequence: CASSRTSGSTDTQYF. The full variable domain, in which reference TRBV5-1 and TRBJ2-3 provide the parts outside the CDR3, is KAGVTQTPRYLIKTRGQQVTLSCSPISGHRSVSWYQQTPGQGLQFLFEYFSETQRNKGNFPGRFSGRQFSNSRSEMNVSTLELGDSALYLCASSRTSGSTDTQYFGPGTRLTVL.

The chain joins TRBV29-1 to TRBJ1-2; 8 bases agree with TRBD1. Germline loops: CDR1 SQVTM, CDR2 ANQGSEA. Unmatched junction bases numbered 15, after V lost 3 bases and J lost 0 bases. This CDR3 spans 18 amino acids. CDR3 sequence: CSVESSRRTGKSNYGYTF. The CDR3 coding sequence is TGCAGCGTTGAGTCAAGTCGGAGGACAGGGAAATCTAACTATGGCTACACCTTC.

This chain uses TRBV5-1 with TRBJ1-2; no reliable D call. Germline lookup yields CDR1 SGHRS and CDR2 YFSETQ. Trimming removed 2 bases at V and 0 bases at J, with 14 bases between. The CDR3 runs 16 residues. The CDR3 here is CASSLEPVRANYGYTF. As DNA, the CDR3 is TGCGCCAGCAGCTTAGAACCGGTGCGAGCTAACTATGGCTACACCTTC.

This chain connects TRBV9 to TRBJ1-3; D gene unclear. Germline assignment: CDR1 SGDLS and CDR2 YYNGEE. The CDR3 is made up of 16 amino acids. Trimming took off 2 bases at V and 4 bases at J, with 16 bases between the two ends. The CDR3 sequence is CASSVTGPAGGNTIYF. The CDR3 coding sequence is TGTGCCAGCAGCGTGACCGGACCAGCCGGGGGAAACACCATATATTTT.